The 8 T cell receptor beta chains below come from one sample, sequenced in a study of T cell responses to AZD1222 COVID-19 vaccine. TCRdb's table, derived via immunoSEQ multiplex PCR, lists solely in-frame clones and lacks some. In the table there are around 120,000 clones, around 93% of which are singletons. Sequencing was performed on peripheral blood, taken on day 0 of AZD1222 vaccination. The source of these receptors is an adult in good health.

This clone was found a few times. The chain links TRBV5-4 to TRBJ1-3; 7 nucleotides agree with TRBD1. With 0 bases clipped from V and 2 bases from J, the junction kept 2 bases outside the gene matches. CDR3 size: 15 residues. In germline, CDR1 is SGHNT, CDR2 YYREEE (reference sequence). CDR3 sequence reads: CASSLDQGAGNTIYF. The DNA for the CDR3 is TGTGCCAGCAGCTTGGATCAGGGGGCTGGAAACACCATATATTTT.

CDR3 DNA: TGTGCCAGCAGTTTGACCGCAGATCGTCGGTATTCACCCCTCCACTTT. As protein: CASSLTADRRYSPLHF. The chain carries TRBV27 and TRBJ1-6; D not certain. The CDR3 loop spans 16 amino acids. Between the trimmed V and J ends, which lost 3 bases and 8 bases, there was a span of 17 bases. Germline V CDR1 and CDR2: MNHEY, SMNVEV (reference sequence).

On this clone itself: One end of the junction fails to match germline, which may point to a read error. The chain combines TRBV3-1 (or the pseudogene TRBV3-2) with TRBJ1-1; no clear D. The CDR3 consists of 13 residues. CDR1 and CDR2 from the germline V gene are LGHDT and YNNKEL (reference sequence). The CDR3 sequence is CASSQGGGPSHRF. DNA of the CDR3: TGTGCCAGCAGCCAAGGGGGTGGCCCGAGCCACCGCTTT.

The CDR3 region is CASSLGTGNTYEQYF. CDR3 in DNA: TGTGCCAGCAGTTTGGGAACAGGGAATACCTACGAGCAGTACTTC. The genes are TRBV28 and TRBJ2-7; a weak D match, TRBD1 (6 bases). This CDR3 region has 15 residues. V was pared by 3 bases and J by 2 bases, with 14 bases between. Germline CDR1 is MDHEN and CDR2 is SYDVKM.

A single count supports this clone. This chain joins TRBV7-9 and TRBJ1-3; no clear D gene. The length of the CDR3 is 15 residues. Germline V CDR1 and CDR2: SEHNR, FQNEAQ (reference sequence). V lost 5 bases to trimming and J lost 0 bases, with 11 bases between them. Written as DNA, the CDR3 is TGTGCCAGCAGCCCGCAAGGGATCTCTGGAAACACCATATATTTT. Translation gives CASSPQGISGNTIYF.

This rearrangement joins TRBV14 to TRBJ1-3; 7 positions agree with TRBD1. The ends lost 3 bases at V and 1 base at J; junction bases unmatched: 3. The CDR3 spans 15 residues. Germline CDR1 is SGHDN and CDR2 is FVKESK. The CDR3 reads CASSQTGKSGNTIYF. The CDR3, as DNA: TGTGCCAGCAGCCAGACAGGGAAATCTGGAAACACCATATATTTT.

The CDR3 bases are TGTGCCAGTAGACTGACAGTTAACTATGGCTACACCTTC. Its protein is CASRLTVNYGYTF. The V call is TRBV19, the J call TRBJ1-2; a possible D gene is TRBD1 (5 bases). The CDR3 is 13 amino acids. The germline V gene encodes CDR1 LNHDA and CDR2 SQIVND (reference sequence). V lost 6 bases and J lost 1, with 9 bases in between.

The chain joins TRBV4-1 to TRBJ1-6, with D unclear. Germline V lookup: CDR1 MGHRA, CDR2 YSYEKL. Deletions cut 1 base from V and 7 bases from J, with 11 bases between. This CDR3 contains 15 residues. The CDR3 sequence is CASSQAGRTNSPLHF. The CDR3 DNA follows: TGCGCCAGCAGCCAAGCTGGCAGAACCAATTCACCCCTCCACTTT.